This T cell receptor (beta chain) came from a study of PD-L1 blockade in urothelial cancer. CDR1 and CDR2 (germline): KGHSH, LQKENI. V was clipped by 1 base and J by 8 bases; unmatched bases: 7. This CDR3 is built from 15 residues. Time point described: peripheral blood 6 weeks after treatment start. Clones were sequenced by immunoSEQ multiplex PCR, and TCRdb holds only the in-frame ones, with some missing. The sample shows more than 60,000 clones, around nine tenths of them seen only once. The genes are TRBV18 and TRBJ2-4; 8 nucleotides agree with TRBD1. This specimen was PBMCs, taken around atezolizumab (anti-PD-L1) treatment. The clonotype comes from a man in his 60s with urothelial cancer. The CDR3 is CASSPRDRRFDIQYF. The CDR3 coding sequence is TGTGCCAGCTCACCACGGGACAGGAGGTTTGACATTCAGTACTTC.